The 10 T cell receptor beta chains given below trace back to one sample, sequenced in a study of graft-versus-host responses after intestinal transplantation. Antigen specificity for these receptors is unknown. Sequenced by immunoSEQ multiplex PCR; TCRdb stores in-frame clones only, minus some. The table lists about 96,000 clones, roughly nine tenths of them singletons, with 0.15% to 0.2% in the top ten. Specimen: unstimulated CD4+ T cells sorted from spleen or lymph node cells, collected before intestinal transplant. These receptors originate from a human donor who received an intestinal transplant.

The chain has TRBV19 and TRBJ1-4; TRBD1 agrees at 9 bases. Trimming took 4 bases from V and 4 from J; bases not matched to a gene: 4. Germline CDR1 reads LNHDA; CDR2 reads SQIVND (reference sequence). This CDR3 is 15 amino acids long. The CDR3 is CASSTGTGINEKLFF. The CDR3 coding sequence is TGTGCCAGTAGTACCGGGACAGGGATTAATGAAAAACTGTTTTTT.

Details on this clone: Other DNA sequences in the same sample also yield this CDR3. This rearrangement joins TRBV6-5 to TRBJ1-4, with no clear D. Trimming left V 4 bases short and J 0 bases short, with 3 bases between. The CDR3 runs to 13 residues. CDR1 and CDR2 (germline): MNHEY, SVGAGI. CDR3 protein: CASSFTTNEKLFF. The CDR3 bases are TGTGCCAGCAGTTTTACAACTAATGAAAAACTGTTTTTT.

The gene calls are TRBV5-1 and TRBJ2-5; tentatively, D is TRBD1 (6 bases). Germline V gene data show CDR1 as SGHRS and CDR2 as YFSETQ. V was shortened by 3 bases and J by 5 bases, with 14 bases between the two germline ends. This CDR3 spans 14 amino acids. Here the CDR3 DNA reads TGCGCCAGCAGCTCCCAGGGGCTTTGGGAGACCCAGTACTTC. Its protein is CASSSQGLWETQYF. The full variable domain, with the rest looked up from reference TRBV5-1 and TRBJ2-5, is KAGVTQTPRYLIKTRGQQVTLSCSPISGHRSVSWYQQTPGQGLQFLFEYFSETQRNKGNFPGRFSGRQFSNSRSEMNVSTLELGDSALYLCASSSQGLWETQYFGPGTRLLVL.

The chain links TRBV6-1 to TRBJ1-1, with D maybe TRBD1 (6 bases). Germline V gene data show CDR1 as MNHNS and CDR2 as SASEGT. This CDR3 has 14 amino acids. V dropped 6 bases and J dropped 1 base, with 12 bases sitting between them. The CDR3 nucleotides are TGTGCCAGCAGGGCCGGGACACAGAACACTGAAGCTTTCTTT. Its protein product is CASRAGTQNTEAFF.

A single count supports this clone. The chain recombines TRBV7-2 with TRBJ2-7; the D gene is possibly TRBD1 (5 bases). The CDR3 is made up of 15 amino acids. Germline-derived CDR1 and CDR2 are SGHTA and FQGNSA. Trimming cost V 0 bases and J 2 bases, with 11 bases left between them. As DNA, the CDR3 is TGTGCCAGCAGCTTAGCGTTACAGGCTACCTACGAGCAGTACTTC. It encodes CASSLALQATYEQYF. Combining the CDR3 with reference TRBV7-2 and TRBJ2-7 gives the whole variable domain GAGVSQSPSNKVTEKGKDVELRCDPISGHTALYWYRQSLGQGLEFLIYFQGNSAPDKSGLPSDRFSAERTGGSVSTLTIQRTQQEDSAVYLCASSLALQATYEQYFGPGTRLTVT.

The chain employs TRBV5-1 and TRBJ2-7; D is possibly TRBD2 (5 bases). V was shortened by 4 bases and J by 1 base, with 15 bases between the two germline ends. The V gene's germline CDR1 is SGHRS and CDR2 YFSETQ. CDR3 length: 15 amino acids. CDR3 in amino acids: CASSHEGPQSYEQYF. The CDR3 region has the DNA TGCGCCAGCAGCCACGAGGGTCCCCAATCCTACGAGCAGTACTTC.

The chain couples TRBV7-2 to TRBJ1-1; TRBD1 matches 9 bases. Unmatched junction bases numbered 6, after V lost 3 bases and J lost 7 bases. This CDR3 region has 14 residues. CDR1 is SGHTA and CDR2 is FQGNSA in the germline V gene. The CDR3 coding sequence is TGTGCCAGCAGCTTCGACAGGGGGTATAATGAAGCTTTCTTT. It codes for CASSFDRGYNEAFF.

The table lists this clone with a few counts. V and J are TRBV7-2 and TRBJ2-5; 7 bases are shared with TRBD2. The CDR3 loop spans 14 amino acids. Per germline, CDR1 SGHTA and CDR2 FQGNSA. V lost 2 bases, J lost 5 bases, and 5 bases stayed unmatched. CDR3 coding DNA: TGTGCCAGCAGCTTAATGGTGGGGGGGGAGACCCAGTACTTC. This translates into CASSLMVGGETQYF.

This rearrangement joins TRBV18 to TRBJ2-1, with 7 positions matching TRBD2. This CDR3 is 15 amino acids long. In germline, CDR1 is KGHSH, CDR2 LQKENI. The trim removed 3 bases at V and 5 bases at J, leaving 7 bases unmatched. Here the CDR3 reads CASSPGGAGNNEQFF. The CDR3 nucleotides are TGTGCCAGCTCACCGGGAGGGGCGGGGAACAATGAGCAGTTCTTC.

The rearrangement joins TRBV5-1 to TRBJ1-5, with 9 nucleotides matching TRBD1. Germline lookup yields CDR1 SGHRS and CDR2 YFSETQ. J gave up 4 bases and V 5 bases, and 7 bases lay outside the gene matches. This CDR3 contains 15 residues. The CDR3 loop reads CASSLGTGKNQPQHF. As DNA, the CDR3 is TGCGCCAGCAGTCTTGGGACAGGGAAGAATCAGCCCCAGCATTTT.